Listed below are T cell receptor beta chains from one sample, sequenced in a study of beta chain features in type 1 diabetes. Sequenced by immunoSEQ multiplex PCR; TCRdb stores in-frame clones only, minus some. The table shows 20,000 to 25,000 clones, with about 50% occurring only once. The sequenced sample was stem cell memory CD4+ T cells from blood. These receptors all come from a young man with type 1 diabetes. The CDR3 runs from the conserved cysteine through the conserved F or W. D genes are given only for firm matches. The size entry is marked missing in some rows and otherwise reads once, few, many or a size class.

CDR3 DNA: TGCGCCAGCAGCGCCACCGGGACACGAAACACCGGGGAGCTGTTTTTT
CDR3 protein: CASSATGTRNTGELFF
J gene: TRBJ2-2
D gene: -
clone size: -
V gene: TRBV5-1

CDR3 DNA: TGCAGCGCCGGGGACAGATCAACCTACGAGCAGTACTTC
CDR3 protein: CSAGDRSTYEQYF
J gene: TRBJ2-7
D gene: TRBD1
clone size: few
V gene: TRBV29-1

CDR3 DNA: TGCGCCAGCAGCCACGGACAGGGACCCTCCAATGAGCAGTTCTTC
CDR3 protein: CASSHGQGPSNEQFF
J gene: TRBJ2-1
D gene: TRBD1
clone size: -
V gene: TRBV4-1

CDR3 DNA: TGTGCCAGCAGCGGACAGCTCCTGTCCTACGAGCAGTACTTC
CDR3 protein: CASSGQLLSYEQYF
J gene: TRBJ2-7
D gene: -
clone size: -
V gene: TRBV6-6

CDR3 DNA: TGTGCCACCCACCGGGACAGCAACTATGGCTACACCTTC
CDR3 protein: CATHRDSNYGYTF
J gene: TRBJ1-2
D gene: TRBD1
clone size: -
V gene: TRBV28

CDR3 DNA: TGTGCCAGCAGTTTACAGGGATCTTGGCAGCCCCAGCATTTT
CDR3 protein: CASSLQGSWQPQHF
J gene: TRBJ1-5
D gene: -
clone size: -
V gene: TRBV28

CDR3 DNA: TGTGCCAGTAGTATCATCGGCGGCTCTGGGGCCAACGTCCTGACTTTC
CDR3 protein: CASSIIGGSGANVLTF
J gene: TRBJ2-6
D gene: -
clone size: -
V gene: TRBV19

CDR3 DNA: TGCGCCAGCAGCCTCCTACAGGGGACCGTCACCGGGGAGCTGTTTTTT
CDR3 protein: CASSLLQGTVTGELFF
J gene: TRBJ2-2
D gene: TRBD1
clone size: -
V gene: TRBV5-1

CDR3 DNA: TGTGCCAGCAGTTTATACGGGGAGGGTACTGAAGCTTTCTTT
CDR3 protein: CASSLYGEGTEAFF
J gene: TRBJ1-1
D gene: -
clone size: -
V gene: TRBV27

CDR3 DNA: TGTGCCTGGAGTGTGGCATGGAACACTGAAGCTTTCTTT
CDR3 protein: CAWSVAWNTEAFF
J gene: TRBJ1-1
D gene: -
clone size: -
V gene: TRBV30

CDR3 DNA: TGTGCCAGCAGCCTACAGCCCCCGGGACAGGGTCACCAGCCCCAGCATTTT
CDR3 protein: CASSLQPPGQGHQPQHF
J gene: TRBJ1-5
D gene: TRBD1
clone size: -
V gene: TRBV7-2

CDR3 DNA: TGTGCCACTCGCCGGGGGGCTGGGGCAGAGACCCAGTACTTC
CDR3 protein: CATRRGAGAETQYF
J gene: TRBJ2-5
D gene: -
clone size: -
V gene: TRBV19

CDR3 DNA: TGTGCCAGCAGGGCGTCGGGGAGTAGCAATCAGCCCCAGCATTTT
CDR3 protein: CASRASGSSNQPQHF
J gene: TRBJ1-5
D gene: -
clone size: few
V gene: TRBV6-5

CDR3 DNA: TGTGCCAGTGCGGCCCGGGCAGGGATTAATCAGCCCCAGCATTTT
CDR3 protein: CASAARAGINQPQHF
J gene: TRBJ1-5
D gene: -
clone size: -
V gene: TRBV7-2

CDR3 DNA: TGTGCCTGGAGGGACAGGCACAATGAGCAGTTCTTC
CDR3 protein: CAWRDRHNEQFF
J gene: TRBJ2-1
D gene: TRBD1
clone size: -
V gene: TRBV30

CDR3 DNA: TGTGCCAGCAGCCCAGGGTGGAGACAGATCCCCTCCTACGAGCAGTACTTC
CDR3 protein: CASSPGWRQIPSYEQYF
J gene: TRBJ2-7
D gene: -
clone size: -
V gene: TRBV11-2

CDR3 DNA: TGCAGCGGTGCGGCCGGCGGGGGTACGGCCCAGTACTTC
CDR3 protein: CSGAAGGGTAQYF
J gene: TRBJ2-5
D gene: TRBD2
clone size: few
V gene: TRBV29-1

CDR3 DNA: TGTGCCAGCAGCTCCCGGGACAGGGAGGAGCTGTTTTTT
CDR3 protein: CASSSRDREELFF
J gene: TRBJ2-2
D gene: TRBD1
clone size: -
V gene: TRBV13

CDR3 DNA: TGTGCCAGCAGCTTTATAGGAAACACCATATATTTT
CDR3 protein: CASSFIGNTIYF
J gene: TRBJ1-3
D gene: -
clone size: -
V gene: TRBV5-6

CDR3 DNA: TGTGCCAGCCGAGGTACTAAGACAGGGGAGTTCTTC
CDR3 protein: CASRGTKTGEFF
J gene: TRBJ2-1
D gene: TRBD1
clone size: -
V gene: TRBV28

CDR3 DNA: TGTGCCAGCATACTAGCGGGAGCCAATGAGCAGTTCTTC
CDR3 protein: CASILAGANEQFF
J gene: TRBJ2-1
D gene: TRBD2
clone size: -
V gene: TRBV28

CDR3 DNA: TGTGCCAGCTCACCGGGAGGGGATCAAGAGACCCAGTACTTC
CDR3 protein: CASSPGGDQETQYF
J gene: TRBJ2-5
D gene: TRBD2
clone size: once
V gene: TRBV18

CDR3 DNA: TGCAGCATTGAGGACTGGGAAACCTACAATGAGCAGTTCTTC
CDR3 protein: CSIEDWETYNEQFF
J gene: TRBJ2-1
D gene: -
clone size: -
V gene: TRBV29-1

CDR3 DNA: TGTGCCAGCAGCGACGAATCAGGGGTCCCTGAAGCTTTCTTT
CDR3 protein: CASSDESGVPEAFF
J gene: TRBJ1-1
D gene: -
clone size: -
V gene: TRBV2

CDR3 DNA: TGTGCCACCAGCATCGTCAGGGACACCGGGGAGCTGTTTTTT
CDR3 protein: CATSIVRDTGELFF
J gene: TRBJ2-2
D gene: -
clone size: few
V gene: TRBV15

CDR3 DNA: TGTGCCAGCAGTATCTATGGTAGCGGGGGGGTGGGCGCCTACAATGAGCAGTTCTTC
CDR3 protein: CASSIYGSGGVGAYNEQFF
J gene: TRBJ2-1
D gene: TRBD2
clone size: -
V gene: TRBV5-4

CDR3 DNA: TGTGCCAGCAATGTAGGACGGGAGGGTGAGCAGTTCTTC
CDR3 protein: CASNVGREGEQFF
J gene: TRBJ2-1
D gene: TRBD2
clone size: few
V gene: TRBV14

CDR3 DNA: TGTGCCAGCAGCCCCCCGGGGGACAGATACACTGAAGCTTTCTTT
CDR3 protein: CASSPPGDRYTEAFF
J gene: TRBJ1-1
D gene: TRBD1
clone size: -
V gene: TRBV7-9